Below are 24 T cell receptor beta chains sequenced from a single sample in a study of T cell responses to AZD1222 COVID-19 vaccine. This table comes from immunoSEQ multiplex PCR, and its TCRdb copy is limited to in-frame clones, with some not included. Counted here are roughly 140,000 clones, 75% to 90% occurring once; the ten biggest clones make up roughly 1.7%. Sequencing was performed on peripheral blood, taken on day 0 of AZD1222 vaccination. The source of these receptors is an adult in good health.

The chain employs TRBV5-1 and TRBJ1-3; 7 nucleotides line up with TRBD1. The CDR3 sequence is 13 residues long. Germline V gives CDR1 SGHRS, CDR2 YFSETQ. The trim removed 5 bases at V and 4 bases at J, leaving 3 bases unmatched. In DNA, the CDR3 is TGCGCCAGCAGGGAGACAGGGGGAAACACCATATATTTT. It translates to CASRETGGNTIYF.

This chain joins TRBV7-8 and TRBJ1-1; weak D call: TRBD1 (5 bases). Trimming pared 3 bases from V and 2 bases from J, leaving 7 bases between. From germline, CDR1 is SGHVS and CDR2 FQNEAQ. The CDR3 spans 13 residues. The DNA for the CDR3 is TGTGCCAGCAGCTTGACAGTAAACACTGAAGCTTTCTTT. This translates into CASSLTVNTEAFF. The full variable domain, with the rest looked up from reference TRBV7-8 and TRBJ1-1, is GAGVSQSPRYKVAKRGQDVALRCDPISGHVSLFWYQQALGQGPEFLTYFQNEAQLDKSGLPSDRFFAERPEGSVSTLKIQRTQQEDSAVYLCASSLTVNTEAFFGQGTRLTVV.

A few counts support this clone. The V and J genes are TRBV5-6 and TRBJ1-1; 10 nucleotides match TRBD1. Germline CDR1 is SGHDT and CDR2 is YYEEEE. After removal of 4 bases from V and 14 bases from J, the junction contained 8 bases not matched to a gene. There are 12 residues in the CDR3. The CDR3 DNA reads TGTGCCAGCAGCCCGGGACAGGGGTGGCTATTCTTT. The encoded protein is CASSPGQGWLFF. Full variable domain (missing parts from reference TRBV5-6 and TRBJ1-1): DAGVTQSPTHLIKTRGQQVTLRCSPKSGHDTVSWYQQALGQGPQFIFQYYEEEERQRGNFPDRFSGHQFPNYSSELNVNALLLGDSALYLCASSPGQGWLFFGQGTRLTVV.

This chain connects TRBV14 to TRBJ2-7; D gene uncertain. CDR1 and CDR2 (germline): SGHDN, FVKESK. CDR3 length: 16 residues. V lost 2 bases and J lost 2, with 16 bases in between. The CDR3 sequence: CASSQRFGSPPYEQYF. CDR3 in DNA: TGTGCCAGCAGCCAAAGATTCGGGTCCCCCCCCTACGAGCAGTACTTC.

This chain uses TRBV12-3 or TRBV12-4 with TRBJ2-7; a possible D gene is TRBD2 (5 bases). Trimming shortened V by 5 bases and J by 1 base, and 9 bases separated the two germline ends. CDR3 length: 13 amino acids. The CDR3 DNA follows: TGTGCCAGCAGTCCAGGACTGTCCTACGAGCAGTACTTC. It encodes CASSPGLSYEQYF.

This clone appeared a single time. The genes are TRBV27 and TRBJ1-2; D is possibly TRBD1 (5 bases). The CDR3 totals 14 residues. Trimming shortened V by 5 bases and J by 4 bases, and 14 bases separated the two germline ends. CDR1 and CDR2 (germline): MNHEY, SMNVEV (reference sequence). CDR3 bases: TGTGCCAGCAGTCTCTATAGGGACGGCTATGGCTACACCTTC. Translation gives CASSLYRDGYGYTF.

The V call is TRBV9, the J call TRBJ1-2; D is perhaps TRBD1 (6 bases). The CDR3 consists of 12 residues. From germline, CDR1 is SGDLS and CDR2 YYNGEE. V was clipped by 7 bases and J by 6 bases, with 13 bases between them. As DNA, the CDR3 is TGTGCCAGCGGCAGGGGACCCCATGGCTACACCTTC. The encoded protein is CASGRGPHGYTF. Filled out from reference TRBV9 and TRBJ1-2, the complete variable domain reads DSGVTQTPKHLITATGQRVTLRCSPRSGDLSVYWYQQSLDQGLQFLIQYYNGEERAKGNILERFSAQQFPDLHSELNLSSLELGDSALYFCASGRGPHGYTFGSGTRLTVV.

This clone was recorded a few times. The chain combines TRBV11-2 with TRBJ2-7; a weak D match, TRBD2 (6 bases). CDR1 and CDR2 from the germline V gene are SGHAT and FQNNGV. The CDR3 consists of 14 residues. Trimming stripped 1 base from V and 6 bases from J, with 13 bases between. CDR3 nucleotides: TGTGCCAGCAGCTTAGGTGGGAGGAAGGGCGAGCAGTACTTC. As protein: CASSLGGRKGEQYF.

The CDR3 region is CASGLGQGEAFF. CDR3 in DNA: TGTGCTAGTGGTTTGGGCCAGGGGGAAGCTTTCTTT. The genes are TRBV12-5 and TRBJ1-1, with D perhaps matching TRBD1 (6 bases). Trimming stripped 1 base from V and 8 bases from J, with 8 bases between. The CDR3 totals 12 residues. Germline V gene sequence: CDR1 LGHNT, CDR2 FRNRAP.

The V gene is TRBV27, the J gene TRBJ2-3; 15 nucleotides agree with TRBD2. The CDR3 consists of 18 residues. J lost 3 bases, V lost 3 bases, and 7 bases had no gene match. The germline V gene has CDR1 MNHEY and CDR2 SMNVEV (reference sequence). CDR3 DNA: TGTGCCAGCAGTTTCCTTGGACTAGCGGGAGGGATAACAGATACGCAGTATTTT. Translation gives CASSFLGLAGGITDTQYF.

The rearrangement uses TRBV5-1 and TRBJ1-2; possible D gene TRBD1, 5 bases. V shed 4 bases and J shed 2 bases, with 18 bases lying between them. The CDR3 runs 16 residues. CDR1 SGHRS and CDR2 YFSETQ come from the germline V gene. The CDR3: CASSRGPDFSNYGYTF. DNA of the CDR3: TGCGCCAGCAGCCGGGGCCCTGATTTCTCCAACTATGGCTACACCTTC. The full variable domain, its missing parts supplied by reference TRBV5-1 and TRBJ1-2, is KAGVTQTPRYLIKTRGQQVTLSCSPISGHRSVSWYQQTPGQGLQFLFEYFSETQRNKGNFPGRFSGRQFSNSRSEMNVSTLELGDSALYLCASSRGPDFSNYGYTFGSGTRLTVV.

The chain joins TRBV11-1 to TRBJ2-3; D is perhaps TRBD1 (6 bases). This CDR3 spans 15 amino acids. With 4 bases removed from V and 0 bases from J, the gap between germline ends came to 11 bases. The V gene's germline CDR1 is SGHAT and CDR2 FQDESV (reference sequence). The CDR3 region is CASSSAGVSTDTQYF. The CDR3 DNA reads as TGTGCCAGCAGCTCCGCAGGGGTAAGCACAGATACGCAGTATTTT. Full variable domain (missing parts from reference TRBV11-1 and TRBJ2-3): EAEVAQSPRYKITEKSQAVAFWCDPISGHATLYWYRQILGQGPELLVQFQDESVVDDSQLPKDRFSAERLKGVDSTLKIQPAELGDSAMYLCASSSAGVSTDTQYFGPGTRLTVL.

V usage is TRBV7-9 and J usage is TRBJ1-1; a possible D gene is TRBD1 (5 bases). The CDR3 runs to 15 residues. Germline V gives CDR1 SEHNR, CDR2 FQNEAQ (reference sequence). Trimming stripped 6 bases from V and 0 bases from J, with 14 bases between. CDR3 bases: TGTGCCAGCAGTTCTACGGGACGCTTGAACACTGAAGCTTTCTTT. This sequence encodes CASSSTGRLNTEAFF.

The DNA for the CDR3 is TGCGCCAGCAGCTTAGGGACAGCTGCAACTAATGAAAAACTGTTTTTT. Protein product: CASSLGTAATNEKLFF. The chain combines TRBV5-1 with TRBJ1-4, with 7 positions matching TRBD1. There are 16 residues in the CDR3. V shed 2 bases, J shed 0 bases, and the junction held 4 bases outside the gene matches. Germline CDR1 and CDR2: SGHRS and YFSETQ.

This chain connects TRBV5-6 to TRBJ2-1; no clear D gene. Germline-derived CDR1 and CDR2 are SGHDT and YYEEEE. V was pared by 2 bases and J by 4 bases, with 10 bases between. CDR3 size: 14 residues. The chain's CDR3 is CASSLNGLYNEQFF. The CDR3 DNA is TGTGCCAGCAGCTTAAACGGTTTGTACAATGAGCAGTTCTTC. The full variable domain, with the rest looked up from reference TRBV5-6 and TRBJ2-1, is DAGVTQSPTHLIKTRGQQVTLRCSPKSGHDTVSWYQQALGQGPQFIFQYYEEEERQRGNFPDRFSGHQFPNYSSELNVNALLLGDSALYLCASSLNGLYNEQFFGPGTRLTVL.

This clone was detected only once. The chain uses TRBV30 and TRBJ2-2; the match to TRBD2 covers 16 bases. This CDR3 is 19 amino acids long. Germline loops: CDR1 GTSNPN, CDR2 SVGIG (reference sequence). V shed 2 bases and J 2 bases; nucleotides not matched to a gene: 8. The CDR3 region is CAWSPFGTSGGANTGELFF. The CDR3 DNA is TGTGCCTGGAGTCCCTTCGGGACTAGCGGGGGGGCCAACACCGGGGAGCTGTTTTTT.

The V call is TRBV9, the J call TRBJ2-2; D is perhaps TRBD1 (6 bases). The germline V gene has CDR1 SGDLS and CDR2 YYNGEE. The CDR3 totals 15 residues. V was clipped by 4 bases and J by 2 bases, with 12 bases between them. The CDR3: CASSPMTGNTGELFF. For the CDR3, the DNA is TGTGCCAGCAGCCCCATGACAGGTAACACCGGGGAGCTGTTTTTT.

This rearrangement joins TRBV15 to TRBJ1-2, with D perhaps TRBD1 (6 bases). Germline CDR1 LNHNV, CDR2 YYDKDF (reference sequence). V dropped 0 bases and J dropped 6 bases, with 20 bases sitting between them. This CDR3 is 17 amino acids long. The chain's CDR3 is CATSRDPYLRGSDGYTF. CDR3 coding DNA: TGTGCCACCAGCAGAGACCCCTACTTAAGGGGGTCGGATGGCTACACCTTC.

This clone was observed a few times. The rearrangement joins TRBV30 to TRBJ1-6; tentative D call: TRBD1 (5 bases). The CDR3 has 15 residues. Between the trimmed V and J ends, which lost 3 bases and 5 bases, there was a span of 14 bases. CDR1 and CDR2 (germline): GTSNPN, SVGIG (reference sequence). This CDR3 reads CAWSAWPGHNSPLHF. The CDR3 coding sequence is TGTGCCTGGAGCGCTTGGCCAGGGCATAATTCACCCCTCCACTTT.

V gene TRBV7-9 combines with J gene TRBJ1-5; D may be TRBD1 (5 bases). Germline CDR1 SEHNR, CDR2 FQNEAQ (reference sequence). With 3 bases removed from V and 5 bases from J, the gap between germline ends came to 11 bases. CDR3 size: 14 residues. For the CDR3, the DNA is TGTGCCAGCAGCTTTGGGCAGGGTGATCAGCCCCAGCATTTT. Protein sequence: CASSFGQGDQPQHF. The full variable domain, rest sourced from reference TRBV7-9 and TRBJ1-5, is DTGVSQNPRHKITKRGQNVTFRCDPISEHNRLYWYRQTLGQGPEFLTYFQNEAQLEKSRLLSDRFSAERPKGSFSTLEIQRTEQGDSAMYLCASSFGQGDQPQHFGDGTRLSIL.

CDR3 in DNA: TGTGCCAGCAGTTTATGGGCCTACAATGAGCAGTTCTTC. Translation: CASSLWAYNEQFF. The chain combines TRBV27 with TRBJ2-1; the D is unclear. V dropped 1 base and J dropped 2 bases, with 3 bases sitting between them. Looked up from germline, CDR1 is MNHEY and CDR2 is SMNVEV (reference sequence). This CDR3 is 13 amino acids long.

CDR3 amino acids: CATSASPWTGSTDTQYF. For the CDR3, the DNA is TGTGCCACCAGTGCCTCCCCATGGACAGGATCCACAGATACGCAGTATTTT. The chain links TRBV24-1 to TRBJ2-3; TRBD1 agrees at 7 bases. The CDR3 runs to 17 residues. Unmatched junction bases numbered 12, after V lost 5 bases and J lost 2 bases. Germline-derived CDR1 and CDR2 are KGHDR and SFDVKD.

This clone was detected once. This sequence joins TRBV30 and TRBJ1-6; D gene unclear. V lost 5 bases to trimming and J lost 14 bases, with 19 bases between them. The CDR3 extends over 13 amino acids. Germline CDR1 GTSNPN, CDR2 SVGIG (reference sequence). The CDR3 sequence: CAWDRSGSGSLHF. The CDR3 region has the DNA TGTGCCTGGGACCGGTCGGGGTCGGGGTCCCTCCACTTT.

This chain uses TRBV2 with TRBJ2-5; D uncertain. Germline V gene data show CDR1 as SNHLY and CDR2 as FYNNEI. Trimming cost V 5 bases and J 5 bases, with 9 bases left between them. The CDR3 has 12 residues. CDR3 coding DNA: TGTGCCAGCAGTAGCTCCTGGGAGACCCAGTACTTC. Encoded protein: CASSSSWETQYF.